This T cell receptor (beta chain) was documented in a study of blood T cell repertoires in COVID-19. All recovered Cohort 3 donors got two negative PCRs, got clearance, or saw symptom resolution. Sequenced by immunoSEQ multiplex PCR; TCRdb stores in-frame clones only, minus some. Altogether fewer than 350,000 clones are present, 89% being singletons, with the ten largest covering 1.5% to 2%. The sequence came from a middle-aged woman who had recovered from COVID-19. Sequenced input: PBMCs or T cells enriched from blood (not recorded which).

In nucleotides, the CDR3 is TGTGCCAGCAGCGTAGAGACAGAAGATCGCTATGGCTACACCTTC. It codes for CASSVETEDRYGYTF. The genes are TRBV9 and TRBJ1-2; TRBD1 is a possible D gene (5 bases). In germline, CDR1 is SGDLS, CDR2 YYNGEE. This CDR3 is 15 amino acids long. V was cut by 0 bases and J by 4 bases, with 13 bases left in between.